This T cell receptor beta chain was captured by sequencing in a study of cytomegalovirus exposure and HLA in healthy donors. Notes on the study in general: Evidence from a later analysis indicated that most CMV-associated TCR beta chains looked HLA-restricted.

Regarding this clone: Its antigen is as yet unknown.

Vbeta (60) and Jbeta (13) primers were used in the PCR. In the original analysis: As a later analysis found, there were around 86 million unique TCR beta chains, of which about 10 million were shared. Profiling relied on immunoSEQ multiplex PCR, and the TCRdb table lists in-frame clones only, not all of them. D and trimming come from the DNA, and the V and J calls and clone size come from that table. The data contain under 110,000 clones, roughly 80% of them seen just once; the ten biggest clones take up around 3.4%. Unmatched junction bases numbered 12, after V lost 10 bases and J lost 8 bases. Per the germline V gene, CDR1 is MDHEN and CDR2 is SYDVKM. CDR3 length: 13 amino acids.

The sequencing sample was made of PBMCs. The sequence came from a man in his 60s in good health and CMV-seronegative. The chain employs TRBV28 and TRBJ1-2; 8 nucleotides align to TRBD1. In nucleotides, the CDR3 is TGTGCCACCTCGGGACAGGCCCGGGGCGGCTACACCTTC. Protein: CATSGQARGGYTF.